The sample holds a few counts of the clone carrying this T cell receptor beta chain. What it binds is unknown. Other DNA sequences of this sample code for an identical CDR3. Sorted-subset replicate PCR reactions were performed with approximately 200 ng DNA, corresponding to roughly 30,000 T cell genomes. Profiled with immunoSEQ multiplex PCR; TCRdb holds only in-frame clones, not every one. Of about 2.4 million clones listed, under 95% were seen once; the top ten hold approximately 0.37%. These data are taken from a study of shared clonotypes between healthy human individuals. Study-wide findings and caveats: Rarefaction exposed incomplete sorted-subset sequencing despite large depth.

The clonotype was recovered from a man younger than 35 in good health. Some clones in this sample may be carry-over from other donors' samples. Material for sequencing was naive CD4+ T cells from PBMCs. Subset indicated: CD45RA+ positively selected.

The CDR3 here is CASSFTGNTGELFF. The CDR3 bases are TGCGCCAGCAGCTTTACAGGGAACACCGGGGAGCTGTTTTTT. The J gene is TRBJ2-2, the V gene TRBV5-1; a possible D gene is TRBD1 (5 bases). CDR1 and CDR2 (germline): SGHRS, YFSETQ. V lost 2 bases, J lost 1 base, and 6 bases lay in between. The CDR3 has 14 residues.